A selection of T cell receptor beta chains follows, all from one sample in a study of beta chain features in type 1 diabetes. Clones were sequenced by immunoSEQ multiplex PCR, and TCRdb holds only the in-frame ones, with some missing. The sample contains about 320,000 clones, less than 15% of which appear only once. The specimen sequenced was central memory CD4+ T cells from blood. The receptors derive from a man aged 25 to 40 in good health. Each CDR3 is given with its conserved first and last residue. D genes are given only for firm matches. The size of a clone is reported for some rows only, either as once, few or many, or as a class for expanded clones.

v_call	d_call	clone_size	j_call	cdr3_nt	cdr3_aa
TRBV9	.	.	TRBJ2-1	TGTGCCAGCAGCGTAGGGGTTAGCGATGATGAGCAGTTCTTC	CASSVGVSDDEQFF
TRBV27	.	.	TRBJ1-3	TGTGCCAGCAGCCCTAACTCTGGAAACACCATATATTTT	CASSPNSGNTIYF
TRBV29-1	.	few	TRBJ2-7	TGCAGCGTTGTTGTGGCAGGGCAATACGAGCAGTACTTC	CSVVVAGQYEQYF
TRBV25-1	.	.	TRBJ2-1	TGTGCCAGCAGTGAATCCTGGGGTCGGAGCGTCAATGAGCAGTTCTTC	CASSESWGRSVNEQFF
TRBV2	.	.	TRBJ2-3	TGTGCCAGCAGCGACGTTGGTAGTAGCAGACGTACCACAGATACGCAGTATTTT	CASSDVGSSRRTTDTQYF
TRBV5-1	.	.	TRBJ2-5	TGCGCCAGCAGCCCCCGGCCCCAGGAGACCCAGTACTTC	CASSPRPQETQYF
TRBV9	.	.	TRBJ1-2	TGTGCCAGCAGCGTAGTGGGGGGACCTTATGGCTACACCTTC	CASSVVGGPYGYTF
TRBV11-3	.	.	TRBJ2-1	TGTGCCAGCAGGGGTTTTAATGAGCAGTTCTTC	CASRGFNEQFF
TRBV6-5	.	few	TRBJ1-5	TGTGCCAGCAGTTACACCGAAAATCAGCCCCAGCATTTT	CASSYTENQPQHF
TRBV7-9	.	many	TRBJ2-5	TGTGCCAGCAGCTTATCAGGGTCAGAGACCCAGTACTTC	CASSLSGSETQYF
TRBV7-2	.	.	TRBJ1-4	TGTGCCAGCAGCTCAGGACTGGTTGCGACTAATGAAAAACTGTTTTTT	CASSSGLVATNEKLFF
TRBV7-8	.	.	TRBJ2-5	TGTGCCAGCAGCTTAGCTCTGGCTAATGGAGGATTGGAGACCCAGTACTTC	CASSLALANGGLETQYF
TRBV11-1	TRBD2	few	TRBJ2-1	TGTGCCAGCAGCTCACCTCTCCTAGCGGGGCACTCCTACAATGAGCAGTTCTTC	CASSSPLLAGHSYNEQFF
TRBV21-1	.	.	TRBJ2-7	TGTGCCAGCACCTACCGGACTCCGTCCTACGAGCAGTACTTC	CASTYRTPSYEQYF
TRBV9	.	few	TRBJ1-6	TGTGCCAGCAGCTATACCGTCAGACAAAATTCACCCCTCCACTTT	CASSYTVRQNSPLHF
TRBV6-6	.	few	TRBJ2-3	TGTGCCTCGAGCCCGGACGACACAGATACGCAGTATTTT	CASSPDDTDTQYF
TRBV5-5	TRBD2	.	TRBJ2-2	TGTGCCAGCAGCCCACTAGCGGGGTACACCGGGGAGCTGTTTTTT	CASSPLAGYTGELFF
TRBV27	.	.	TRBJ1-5	TGTGCCAGCAGTTTGTGGCAGGGTAGTCAGCCCCAGCATTTT	CASSLWQGSQPQHF
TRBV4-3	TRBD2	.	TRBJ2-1	TGCGCCAGCAGCCGCCGACTAGCGGGGAGGGATGAGCAGTTCTTC	CASSRRLAGRDEQFF
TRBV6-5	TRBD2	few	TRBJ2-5	TGTGCCAGCAGTTACGCGGGGACTAGCGGGAGGGAGACCCAGTACTTC	CASSYAGTSGRETQYF